What follows is one TCR beta chain and its context. This specimen comes from a study of blood T cell repertoires in COVID-19. The overall study: Donors in the United States, Italy and Spain gave samples during acute or convalescent COVID-19. From T cells, B-cell-depleted T cells, or PBMCs came the material, which was cDNA or gDNA.

This table comes from immunoSEQ multiplex PCR, and its TCRdb copy is limited to in-frame clones, with some not included. The repertoire includes 70,000 to 95,000 clones, around 90% of them detected once, and roughly 4.8% sits in the top ten. The CDR3 is made up of 16 amino acids. The V and J ends lost 0 bases and 6 bases respectively, with 16 bases between them. CDR1 and CDR2 (germline): MRHNA, SNTAGT. Sequenced sample: peripheral blood. This chain connects TRBV6-4 to TRBJ2-3; perhaps TRBD2 as D (6 bases). The receptor was derived from a woman aged 80 or over with acute or convalescent COVID-19. The CDR3 sequence: CASSDSFGGRRDTQYF. In DNA form, the CDR3 reads TGTGCCAGCAGTGACTCTTTCGGGGGACGCAGGGATACGCAGTATTTT.